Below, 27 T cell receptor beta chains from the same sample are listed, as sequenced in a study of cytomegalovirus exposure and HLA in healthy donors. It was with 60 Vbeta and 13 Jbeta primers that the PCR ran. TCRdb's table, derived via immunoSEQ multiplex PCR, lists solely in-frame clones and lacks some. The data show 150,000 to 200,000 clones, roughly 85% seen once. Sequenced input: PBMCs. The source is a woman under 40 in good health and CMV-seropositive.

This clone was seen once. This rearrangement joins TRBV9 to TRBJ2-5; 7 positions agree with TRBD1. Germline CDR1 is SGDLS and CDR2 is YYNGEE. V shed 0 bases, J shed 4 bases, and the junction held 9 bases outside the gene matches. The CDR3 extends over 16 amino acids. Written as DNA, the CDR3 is TGTGCCAGCAGCGTAGGGGACAGTGGAGTTTTAGAGACCCAGTACTTC. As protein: CASSVGDSGVLETQYF.

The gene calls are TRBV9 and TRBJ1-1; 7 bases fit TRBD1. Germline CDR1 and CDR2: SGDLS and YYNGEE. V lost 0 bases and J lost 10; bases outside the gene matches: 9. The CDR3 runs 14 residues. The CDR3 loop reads CASSVATGDRGAFF. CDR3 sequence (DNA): TGTGCCAGCAGCGTAGCCACAGGGGACCGGGGAGCTTTCTTT.

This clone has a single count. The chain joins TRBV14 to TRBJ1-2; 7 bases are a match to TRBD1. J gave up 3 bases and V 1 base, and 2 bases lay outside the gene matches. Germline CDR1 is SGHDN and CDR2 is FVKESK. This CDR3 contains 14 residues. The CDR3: CASSQGQGDYGYTF. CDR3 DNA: TGTGCCAGCAGCCAAGGACAGGGAGACTATGGCTACACCTTC. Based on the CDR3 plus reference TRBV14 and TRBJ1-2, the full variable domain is EAGVTQFPSHSVIEKGQTVTLRCDPISGHDNLYWYRRVMGKEIKFLLHFVKESKQDESGMPNNRFLAERTGGTYSTLKVQPAELEDSGVYFCASSQGQGDYGYTFGSGTRLTVV.

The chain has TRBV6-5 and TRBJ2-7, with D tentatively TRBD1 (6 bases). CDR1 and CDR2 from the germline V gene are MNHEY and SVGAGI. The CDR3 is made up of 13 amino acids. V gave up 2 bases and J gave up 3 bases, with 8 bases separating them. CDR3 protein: CASSYRGNYEQYF. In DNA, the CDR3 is TGTGCCAGCAGTTACAGGGGGAACTACGAGCAGTACTTC.

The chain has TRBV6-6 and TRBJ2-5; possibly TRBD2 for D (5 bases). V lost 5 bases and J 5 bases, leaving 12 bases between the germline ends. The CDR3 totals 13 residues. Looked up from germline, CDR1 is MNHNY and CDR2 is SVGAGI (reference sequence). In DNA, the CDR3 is TGTGCCAGCAGTCATACTAGTAGTGAGACCCAGTACTTC. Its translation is CASSHTSSETQYF.

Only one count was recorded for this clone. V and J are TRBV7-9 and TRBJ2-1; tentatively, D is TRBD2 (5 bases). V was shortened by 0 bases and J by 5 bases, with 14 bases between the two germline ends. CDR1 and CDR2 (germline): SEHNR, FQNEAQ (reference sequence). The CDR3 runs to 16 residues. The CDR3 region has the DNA TGTGCCAGCAGCTTAGCGGGGAGCGGCAATAACAATGAGCAGTTCTTC. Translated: CASSLAGSGNNNEQFF.

The CDR3 here is CSVRTSGSYEQYF. The CDR3 DNA follows: TGCAGCGTTCGGACTAGCGGCTCCTACGAGCAGTACTTC. The V call is TRBV29-1, the J call TRBJ2-7; TRBD2 aligns across 10 bases. The germline gives CDR1 SQVTM, CDR2 ANQGSEA. After removal of 5 bases from V and 0 bases from J, the junction contained 1 base not matched to a gene. CDR3 length: 13 amino acids.

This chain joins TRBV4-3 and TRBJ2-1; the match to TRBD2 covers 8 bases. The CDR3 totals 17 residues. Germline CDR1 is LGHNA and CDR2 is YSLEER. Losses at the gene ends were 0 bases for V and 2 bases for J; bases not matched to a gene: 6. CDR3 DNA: TGCGCCAGCAGCCAAGATGGGCGGGGGGCACCCTACAATGAGCAGTTCTTC. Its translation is CASSQDGRGAPYNEQFF.

CDR3 nucleotide sequence: TGTGCCAGCAGCAGACGGGACAGGACGATAGAGACCCAGTACTTC. Amino acids: CASSRRDRTIETQYF. V gene TRBV7-2 combines with J gene TRBJ2-5; 8 bases agree with TRBD1. The trim removed 5 bases at V and 4 bases at J, leaving 9 bases unmatched. Germline V gene data show CDR1 as SGHTA and CDR2 as FQGNSA. The CDR3 spans 15 residues.

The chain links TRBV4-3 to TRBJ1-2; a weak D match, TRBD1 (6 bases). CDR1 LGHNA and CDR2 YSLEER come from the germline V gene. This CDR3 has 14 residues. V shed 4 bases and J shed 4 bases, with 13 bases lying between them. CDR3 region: CASSPKQGSYGYTF. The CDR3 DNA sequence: TGCGCCAGCAGCCCGAAACAGGGCAGCTATGGCTACACCTTC.

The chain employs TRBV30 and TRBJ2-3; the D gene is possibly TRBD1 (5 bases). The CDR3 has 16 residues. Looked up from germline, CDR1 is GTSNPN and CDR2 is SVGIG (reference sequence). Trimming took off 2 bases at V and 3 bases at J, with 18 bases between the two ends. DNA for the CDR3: TGTGCCTGGAGTTCCGGGCAGGGAAAAGCTACAGATACGCAGTATTTT. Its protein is CAWSSGQGKATDTQYF.

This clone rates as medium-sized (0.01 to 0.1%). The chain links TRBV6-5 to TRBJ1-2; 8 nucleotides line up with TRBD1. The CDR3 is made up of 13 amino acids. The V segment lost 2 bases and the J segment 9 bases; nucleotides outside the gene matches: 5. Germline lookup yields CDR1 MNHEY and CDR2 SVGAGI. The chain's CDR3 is CASSYGQGVSYTF. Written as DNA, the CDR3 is TGTGCCAGCAGTTACGGACAGGGTGTGAGCTACACCTTC.

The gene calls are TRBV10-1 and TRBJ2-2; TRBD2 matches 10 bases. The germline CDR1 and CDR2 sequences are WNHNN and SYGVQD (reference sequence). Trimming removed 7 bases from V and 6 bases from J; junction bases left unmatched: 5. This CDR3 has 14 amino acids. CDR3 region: CASKAGGPSGELFF. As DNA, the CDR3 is TGCGCCAGCAAAGCGGGGGGGCCGTCCGGGGAGCTGTTTTTT.

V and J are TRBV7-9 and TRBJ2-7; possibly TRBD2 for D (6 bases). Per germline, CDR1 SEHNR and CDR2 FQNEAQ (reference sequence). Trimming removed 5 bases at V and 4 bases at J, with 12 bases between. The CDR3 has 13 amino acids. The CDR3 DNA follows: TGTGCCAGCAGCCCCTCAGGGAGGTACGAGCAGTACTTC. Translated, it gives CASSPSGRYEQYF. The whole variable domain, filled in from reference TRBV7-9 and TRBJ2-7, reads DTGVSQNPRHKITKRGQNVTFRCDPISEHNRLYWYRQTLGQGPEFLTYFQNEAQLEKSRLLSDRFSAERPKGSFSTLEIQRTEQGDSAMYLCASSPSGRYEQYFGPGTRLTVT.

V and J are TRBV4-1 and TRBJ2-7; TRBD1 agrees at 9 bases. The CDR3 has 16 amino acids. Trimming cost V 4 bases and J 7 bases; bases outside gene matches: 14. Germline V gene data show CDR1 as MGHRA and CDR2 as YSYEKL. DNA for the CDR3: TGCGCCAGCAGCCCCCCCGGATCCGGGACAGGGCGGGAGCAGTACTTC. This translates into CASSPPGSGTGREQYF.

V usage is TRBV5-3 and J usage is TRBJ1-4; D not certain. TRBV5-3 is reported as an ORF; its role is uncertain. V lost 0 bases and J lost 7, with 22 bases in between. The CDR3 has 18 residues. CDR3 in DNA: TGTGCCAGAAGCTTGGCCCCCATCGAGGAGGTTTTAGTTGAAAAACTGTTTTTT. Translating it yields CARSLAPIEEVLVEKLFF.

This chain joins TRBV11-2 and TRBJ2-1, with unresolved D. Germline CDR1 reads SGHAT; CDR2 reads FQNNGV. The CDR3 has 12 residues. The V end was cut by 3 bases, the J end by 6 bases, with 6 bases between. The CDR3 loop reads CASSFNPNEQFF. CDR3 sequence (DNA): TGTGCCAGCAGCTTCAATCCCAATGAGCAGTTCTTC.

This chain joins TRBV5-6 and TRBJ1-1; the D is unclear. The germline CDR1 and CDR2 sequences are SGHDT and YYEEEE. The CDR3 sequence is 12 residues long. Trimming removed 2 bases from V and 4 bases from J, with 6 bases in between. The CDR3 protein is CASSFQATEAFF. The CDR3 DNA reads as TGTGCCAGCAGCTTTCAGGCCACTGAAGCTTTCTTT.

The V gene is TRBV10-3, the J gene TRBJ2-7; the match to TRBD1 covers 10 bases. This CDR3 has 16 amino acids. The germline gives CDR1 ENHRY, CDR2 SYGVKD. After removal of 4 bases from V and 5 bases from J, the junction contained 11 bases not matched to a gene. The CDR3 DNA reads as TGTGCCATCAGTGTCATCGGGGGACAGGGGTTGGACGAGCAGTACTTC. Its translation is CAISVIGGQGLDEQYF.

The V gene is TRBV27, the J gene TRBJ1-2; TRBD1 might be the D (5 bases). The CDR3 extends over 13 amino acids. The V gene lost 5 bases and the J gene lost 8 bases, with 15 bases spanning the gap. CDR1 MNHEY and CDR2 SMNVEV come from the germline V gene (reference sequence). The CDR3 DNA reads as TGTGCCAGCAGTCTCGGGGGGGTTGGGGGCTACACCTTC. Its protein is CASSLGGVGGYTF.

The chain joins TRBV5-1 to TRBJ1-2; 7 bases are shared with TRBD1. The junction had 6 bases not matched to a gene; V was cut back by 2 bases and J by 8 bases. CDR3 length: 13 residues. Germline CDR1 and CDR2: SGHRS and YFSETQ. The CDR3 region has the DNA TGCGCCAGCAGCTTCGGGACAGCCTTAGGCTACACCTTC. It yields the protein CASSFGTALGYTF. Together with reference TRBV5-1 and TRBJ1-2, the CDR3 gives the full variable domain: KAGVTQTPRYLIKTRGQQVTLSCSPISGHRSVSWYQQTPGQGLQFLFEYFSETQRNKGNFPGRFSGRQFSNSRSEMNVSTLELGDSALYLCASSFGTALGYTFGSGTRLTVV.

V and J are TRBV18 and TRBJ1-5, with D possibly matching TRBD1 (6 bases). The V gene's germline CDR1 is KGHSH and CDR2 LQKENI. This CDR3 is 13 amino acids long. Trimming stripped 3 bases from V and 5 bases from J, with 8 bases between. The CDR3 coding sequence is TGTGCCAGCTCACCCTCAGGGGATCAGCCCCAGCATTTT. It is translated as CASSPSGDQPQHF.

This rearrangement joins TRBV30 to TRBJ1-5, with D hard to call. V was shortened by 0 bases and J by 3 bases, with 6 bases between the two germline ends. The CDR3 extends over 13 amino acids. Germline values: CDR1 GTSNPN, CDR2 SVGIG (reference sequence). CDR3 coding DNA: TGTGCCTGGAGTGTAGAGTTCAATCAGCCCCAGCATTTT. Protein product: CAWSVEFNQPQHF.

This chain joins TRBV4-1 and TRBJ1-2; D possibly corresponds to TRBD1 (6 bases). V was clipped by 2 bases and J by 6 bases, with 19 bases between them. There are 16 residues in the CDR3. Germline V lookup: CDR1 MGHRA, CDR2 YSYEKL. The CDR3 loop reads CASSQPYREADHGYTF. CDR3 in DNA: TGCGCCAGCAGCCAACCCTACAGGGAAGCGGACCATGGCTACACCTTC.

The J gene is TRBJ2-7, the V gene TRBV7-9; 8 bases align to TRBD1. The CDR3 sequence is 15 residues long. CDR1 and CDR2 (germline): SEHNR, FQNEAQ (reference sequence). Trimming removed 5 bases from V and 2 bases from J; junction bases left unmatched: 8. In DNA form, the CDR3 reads TGTGCCAGCAGCCACCCGACAGGGGCGGCCTACGAGCAGTACTTC. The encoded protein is CASSHPTGAAYEQYF.

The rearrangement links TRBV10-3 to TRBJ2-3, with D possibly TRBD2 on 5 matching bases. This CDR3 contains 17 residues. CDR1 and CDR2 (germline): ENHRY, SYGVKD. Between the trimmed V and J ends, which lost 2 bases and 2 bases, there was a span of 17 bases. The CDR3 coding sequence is TGTGCCATCAGTGAGGCCCCCGGTAGCGTCTACACAGATACGCAGTATTTT. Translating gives CAISEAPGSVYTDTQYF.

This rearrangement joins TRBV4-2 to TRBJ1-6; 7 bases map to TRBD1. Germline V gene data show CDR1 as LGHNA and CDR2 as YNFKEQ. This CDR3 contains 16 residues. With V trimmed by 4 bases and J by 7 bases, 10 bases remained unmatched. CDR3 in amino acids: CASSRGVGGSNSPLHF. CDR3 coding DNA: TGTGCCAGCAGCCGGGGGGTAGGGGGCTCCAATTCACCCCTCCACTTT.